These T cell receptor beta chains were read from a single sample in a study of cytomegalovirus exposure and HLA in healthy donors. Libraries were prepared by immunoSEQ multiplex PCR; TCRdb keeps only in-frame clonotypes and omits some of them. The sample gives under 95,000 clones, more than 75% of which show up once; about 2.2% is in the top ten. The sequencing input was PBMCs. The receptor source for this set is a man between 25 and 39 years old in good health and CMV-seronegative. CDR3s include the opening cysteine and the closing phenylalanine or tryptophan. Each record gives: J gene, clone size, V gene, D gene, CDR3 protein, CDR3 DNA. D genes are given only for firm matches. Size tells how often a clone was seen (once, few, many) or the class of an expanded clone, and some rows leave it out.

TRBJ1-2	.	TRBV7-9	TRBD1	CAGTGTETSIGYGYTF	TGTGCCGGGACCGGGACAGAGACGTCCATTGGCTATGGCTACACCTTC
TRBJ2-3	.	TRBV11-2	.	CASSLLRLSFGTDTQYF	TGTGCCAGCAGCCTTCTGCGTCTCTCATTCGGCACAGATACGCAGTATTTT
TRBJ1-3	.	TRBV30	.	CAWSFSGGSTIYF	TGTGCCTGGTCTTTCAGCGGGGGAAGCACCATATATTTT
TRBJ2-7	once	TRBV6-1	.	CASGLQGHYEQYF	TGTGCCAGCGGTCTACAGGGACACTACGAGCAGTACTTC
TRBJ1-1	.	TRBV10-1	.	CASSRGGSTEAFF	TGCGCCAGCAGCAGGGGTGGAAGCACTGAAGCTTTCTTT
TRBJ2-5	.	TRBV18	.	CASSGQYQETQYF	TGTGCCAGCTCAGGACAGTACCAAGAGACCCAGTACTTC
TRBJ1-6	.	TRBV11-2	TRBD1	CASSGDRVNSPLHF	TGTGCCAGCAGCGGGGACAGGGTAAATTCACCCCTCCACTTT
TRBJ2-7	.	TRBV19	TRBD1	CASSTRQGINYEQYF	TGTGCCAGTAGCACTAGACAGGGAATTAACTACGAGCAGTACTTC
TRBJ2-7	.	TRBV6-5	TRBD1	CASSGDSTYEQYF	TGTGCCAGCAGCGGGGACAGCACCTACGAGCAGTACTTC
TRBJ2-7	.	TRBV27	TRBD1	CASRRRTGAEQYF	TGTGCCAGCAGACGTAGGACAGGGGCCGAGCAGTACTTC
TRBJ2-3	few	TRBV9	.	CASSVQGGGDTQYF	TGTGCCAGCAGCGTTCAGGGGGGTGGGGATACGCAGTATTTT
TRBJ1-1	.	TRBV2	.	CASSVHGLGNTEAFF	TGTGCCAGCAGTGTCCATGGTCTCGGGAACACTGAAGCTTTCTTT
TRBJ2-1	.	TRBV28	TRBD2	CASSRTSGSSYNEQFF	TGTGCCAGCAGTAGGACTAGCGGTAGCTCCTACAATGAGCAGTTCTTC
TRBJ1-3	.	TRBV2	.	CASRPDRLSGNTIYF	TGTGCCAGCAGGCCAGACAGACTCTCTGGAAACACCATATATTTT
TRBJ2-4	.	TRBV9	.	CASSVETGIQYF	TGTGCCAGCAGCGTAGAGACAGGTATTCAGTACTTC
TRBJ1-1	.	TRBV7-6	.	CASSRSDTGTEAFF	TGTGCCAGCAGCCGCTCCGACACCGGCACTGAAGCTTTCTTT
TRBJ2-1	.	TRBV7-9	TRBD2	CASSSPGLAAFQGYNEQFF	TGTGCCAGCAGCTCCCCGGGACTAGCGGCCTTCCAGGGGTACAATGAGCAGTTCTTC
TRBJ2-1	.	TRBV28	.	CASTTFYNEQFF	TGTGCCAGCACCACATTCTACAATGAGCAGTTCTTC
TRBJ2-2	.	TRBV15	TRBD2	CATSREGLAHTGELFF	TGTGCCACCAGCAGAGAAGGACTAGCGCACACCGGGGAGCTGTTTTTT
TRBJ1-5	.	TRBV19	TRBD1	CASTDRDGQGYQPQHF	TGTGCCAGTACCGACCGCGATGGACAGGGTTACCAGCCCCAGCATTTT
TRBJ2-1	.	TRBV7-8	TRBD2	CASSLWASGTYNEQFF	TGTGCCAGCAGCTTATGGGCTAGCGGGACTTACAATGAGCAGTTCTTC
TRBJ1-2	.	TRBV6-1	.	CASRPGTNYGYTF	TGTGCCAGCCGTCCAGGGACTAACTATGGCTACACCTTC
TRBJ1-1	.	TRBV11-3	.	CASSARGGVTEAFF	TGTGCCAGCAGCGCGCGGGGAGGGGTCACTGAAGCTTTCTTT
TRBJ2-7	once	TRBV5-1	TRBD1	CASSPGTGLREQYF	TGCGCCAGCAGCCCGGGGACAGGCCTACGGGAGCAGTACTTC
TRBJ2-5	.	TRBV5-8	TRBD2	CASSGGGLAGETQYF	TGTGCCAGCAGCGGAGGGGGGCTAGCGGGAGAGACCCAGTACTTC
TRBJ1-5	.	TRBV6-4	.	CASSESGLFVINQPQHF	TGTGCCAGCAGTGAATCGGGGTTATTTGTGATAAATCAGCCCCAGCATTTT
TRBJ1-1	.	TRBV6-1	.	CASSAQGNTEAFF	TGTGCCAGCAGTGCCCAGGGGAACACTGAAGCTTTCTTT
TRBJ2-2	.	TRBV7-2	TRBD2	CASSLTSGGNTGELFF	TGTGCCAGCAGCTTGACTAGCGGGGGGAACACCGGGGAGCTGTTTTTT
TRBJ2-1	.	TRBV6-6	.	CASSVSYEQFF	TGTGCCAGCAGTGTATCTTATGAGCAGTTCTTC
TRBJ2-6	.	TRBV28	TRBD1	CASSLPPWDRGFSGANVLTF	TGTGCCAGCAGTTTACCGCCCTGGGACAGGGGCTTCTCTGGGGCCAACGTCCTGACTTTC
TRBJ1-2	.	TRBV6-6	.	CASSYQGYGYTF	TGTGCCAGCAGTTATCAGGGCTATGGCTACACCTTC
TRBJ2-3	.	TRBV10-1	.	CASSPSVSSTDTQYF	TGCGCCAGCAGCCCTAGCGTTTCTAGCACAGATACGCAGTATTTT
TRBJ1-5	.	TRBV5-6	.	CASSPTSGIRVRGQPQHF	TGTGCCAGCAGCCCTACTTCGGGAATACGGGTACGGGGTCAGCCCCAGCATTTT
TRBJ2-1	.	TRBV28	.	CASSPPPRSGEQFF	TGTGCCAGCAGTCCCCCGCCGCGCTCAGGTGAGCAGTTCTTC
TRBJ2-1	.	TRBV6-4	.	CASSDYRGSYNEQFF	TGTGCCAGCAGTGACTACCGAGGCTCCTACAATGAGCAGTTCTTC
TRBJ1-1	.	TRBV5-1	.	CASRLETGVGTEAFF	TGCGCCAGCAGACTTGAGACGGGAGTAGGCACTGAAGCTTTCTTT
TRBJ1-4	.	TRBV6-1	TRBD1	CASSKYRDRDEKLFF	TGTGCCAGCAGTAAATACCGGGACAGGGATGAAAAACTGTTTTTT
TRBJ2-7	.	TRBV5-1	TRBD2	CASSYKTSGSYEQYF	TGCGCCAGCAGCTACAAGACTAGCGGGTCCTACGAGCAGTACTTC
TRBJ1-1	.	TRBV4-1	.	CASSQGALQGNTEAFF	TGCGCCAGCAGCCAGGGGGCCTTGCAGGGGAACACTGAAGCTTTCTTT
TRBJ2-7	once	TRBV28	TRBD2	CASSLFDLAGRYEQYF	TGTGCCAGCAGTTTATTCGACCTAGCGGGTCGATACGAGCAGTACTTC
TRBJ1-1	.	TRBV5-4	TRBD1	CASSGQGGSIF	TGTGCCAGCAGCGGACAGGGCGGATCGATCTTT
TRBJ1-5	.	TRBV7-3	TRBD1	CASSLTSRTGLQQPQHF	TGTGCCAGCAGCTTAACTTCTCGGACAGGGCTGCAACAGCCCCAGCATTTT
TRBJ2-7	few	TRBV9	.	CASSVGGSEQYF	TGTGCCAGCAGCGTAGGAGGTAGCGAGCAGTACTTC
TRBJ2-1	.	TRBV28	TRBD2	CASSSKGLAGWNEQFF	TGTGCCAGCAGCTCTAAGGGACTAGCGGGGTGGAATGAGCAGTTCTTC
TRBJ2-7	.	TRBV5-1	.	CASSFSAKASDEQYF	TGCGCCAGCAGCTTTTCGGCGAAGGCTAGCGACGAGCAGTACTTC
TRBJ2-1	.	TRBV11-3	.	CASSLAGYNEQFF	TGTGCCAGCAGCTTAGCAGGGTACAATGAGCAGTTCTTC
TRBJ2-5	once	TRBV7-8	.	CASSLGGTLQETQYF	TGTGCCAGCAGCTTAGGGGGGACTCTCCAAGAGACCCAGTACTTC
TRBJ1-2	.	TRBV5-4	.	CASSLAEGTLYGYTF	TGTGCCAGCAGCTTGGCCGAGGGAACCCTCTATGGCTACACCTTC
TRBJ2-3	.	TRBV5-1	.	CASSGLGSMQDTQYF	TGCGCCAGCAGCGGCCTCGGGAGTATGCAAGATACGCAGTATTTT
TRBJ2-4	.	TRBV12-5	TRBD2	CASVGLAGRKNIQYF	TGTGCTAGTGTGGGACTAGCGGGAAGAAAAAACATTCAGTACTTC
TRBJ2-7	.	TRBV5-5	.	CASSHGIAGPREQYF	TGTGCCAGCAGTCATGGTATCGCAGGGCCGAGGGAGCAGTACTTC
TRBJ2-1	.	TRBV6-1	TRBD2	CASSEELAGALNEQFF	TGTGCCAGCAGTGAAGAGCTAGCGGGAGCGCTCAATGAGCAGTTCTTC
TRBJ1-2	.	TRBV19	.	CASAQSGRELYGYTF	TGTGCCAGCGCACAGTCCGGCAGAGAACTCTATGGCTACACCTTC
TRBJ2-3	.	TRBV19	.	CASSVNRVRDTQYF	TGTGCCAGTAGTGTCAACAGGGTGAGAGATACGCAGTATTTT
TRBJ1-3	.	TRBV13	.	CASSLGQGGNTIYF	TGTGCCAGCAGCTTAGGTCAGGGTGGAAACACCATATATTTT
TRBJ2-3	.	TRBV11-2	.	CASSLGRDSTDTQYF	TGTGCCAGCAGCTTAGGCAGGGATAGCACAGATACGCAGTATTTT